Listed below are T cell receptor beta chains from one sample, sequenced in a study of cytomegalovirus exposure and HLA in healthy donors. The method was immunoSEQ multiplex PCR; TCRdb's version includes in-frame clones alone and lacks a portion of them. Among about 50,000 clones listed, 65% to 85% were seen once. Sequencing was done on a sample of PBMCs. The receptors originated from a man aged 25 to 40 in good health and CMV-seronegative. CDR3s include the opening cysteine and the closing phenylalanine or tryptophan. D genes are given only for firm matches. The size entry is marked missing in some rows and otherwise reads once, few, many or a size class.

d_call | j_call | clone_size | v_call | cdr3_aa | cdr3_nt
NA | TRBJ1-3 | NA | TRBV11-3 | CASSLGRGGNTIYF | TGTGCCAGCAGCTTAGGCCGGGGAGGAAACACCATATATTTT
NA | TRBJ1-1 | NA | TRBV19 | CASSTDSINTEAFF | TGTGCCAGTAGTACTGACAGTATAAACACTGAAGCTTTCTTT
NA | TRBJ2-1 | NA | TRBV7-2 | CASSLDPTGYNEQFF | TGTGCCAGCAGCTTAGACCCCACGGGATACAATGAGCAGTTCTTC
NA | TRBJ1-6 | few | TRBV7-2 | CASSLGMGANSPLHF | TGTGCCAGCAGCTTAGGAATGGGAGCTAATTCACCCCTCCACTTT
TRBD2 | TRBJ2-5 | NA | TRBV5-6 | CASSLAPSGLETQYF | TGTGCCAGCAGCTTGGCCCCTAGCGGGTTAGAGACCCAGTACTTC
TRBD1 | TRBJ2-4 | NA | TRBV7-9 | CASSLIRQGVDKNIQYF | TGTGCCAGCAGCTTGATAAGGCAGGGGGTGGACAAAAACATTCAGTACTTC
NA | TRBJ1-2 | NA | TRBV12-5 | CASGSPLNYGYTF | TGTGCTAGTGGTTCCCCTCTTAACTATGGCTACACCTTC
TRBD1 | TRBJ1-2 | NA | TRBV14 | CASSQAPAGGMDGYTF | TGTGCCAGCAGCCAAGCCCCGGCAGGGGGCATGGATGGCTACACCTTC
NA | TRBJ1-1 | NA | TRBV29-1 | CSAGGVMNTEAFF | TGCAGCGCCGGGGGGGTCATGAACACTGAAGCTTTCTTT
TRBD2 | TRBJ2-1 | once | TRBV18 | CASSPRVLAGAEGGEQFF | TGTGCCAGCTCACCAAGGGTTCTAGCGGGAGCCGAGGGGGGTGAGCAGTTCTTC
NA | TRBJ1-1 | few | TRBV9 | CASGQSLNTEAFF | TGTGCCAGCGGACAGAGTTTGAACACTGAAGCTTTCTTT
NA | TRBJ2-2 | NA | TRBV7-7 | CASSPPPDHPETGELFF | TGTGCTAGCAGCCCTCCCCCAGACCATCCGGAGACCGGGGAGCTGTTTTTT
NA | TRBJ2-5 | NA | TRBV9 | CASSVAGGRGETQYF | TGTGCCAGCAGCGTAGCTGGGGGCAGGGGAGAGACCCAGTACTTC
NA | TRBJ2-3 | NA | TRBV28 | CATARGDTQYF | TGTGCCACCGCCCGGGGAGATACGCAGTATTTT
TRBD1 | TRBJ1-6 | once | TRBV18 | CASSRQGGSPLHF | TGTGCCAGCTCACGACAGGGTGGATCACCCCTCCACTTT
NA | TRBJ2-7 | once | TRBV5-1 | CASRLGSGTRRDYEQYF | TGCGCCAGCAGATTGGGATCCGGCACCAGGAGGGACTACGAGCAGTACTTC
TRBD2 | TRBJ2-5 | NA | TRBV18 | CASSPLSGGQETQYF | TGTGCCAGCTCACCATTGTCGGGGGGCCAAGAGACCCAGTACTTC
NA | TRBJ1-1 | NA | TRBV5-1 | CASSNRDTEAFF | TGCGCCAGCAGCAACCGGGACACTGAAGCTTTCTTT
TRBD1 | TRBJ2-3 | NA | TRBV5-6 | CASSLQFDRGTDTQYF | TGTGCCAGCAGTCTACAATTTGACAGGGGAACAGATACGCAGTATTTT
TRBD2 | TRBJ2-3 | few | TRBV18 | CASSDYFSGRPDTQYF | TGTGCCAGCTCAGATTATTTTAGCGGGAGGCCAGATACGCAGTATTTT
NA | TRBJ2-3 | NA | TRBV7-2 | CASSPLLLDTQYF | TGTGCCAGCAGCCCACTCCTCTTGGATACGCAGTATTTT
TRBD2 | TRBJ2-3 | NA | TRBV30 | CAWSVGSSGGAEYF | TGTGCCTGGAGTGTAGGGTCTAGCGGGGGGGCCGAGTATTTT
NA | TRBJ1-6 | NA | TRBV30 | CAWSVYRGSGFYNSPLHF | TGTGCCTGGAGTGTATATCGCGGCAGTGGATTCTATAATTCACCCCTCCACTTT
TRBD1 | TRBJ1-1 | NA | TRBV4-3 | CASSQDRTGGVGMNTEAFF | TGCGCCAGCAGCCAAGACCGGACAGGGGGCGTCGGGATGAACACTGAAGCTTTCTTT
TRBD1 | TRBJ1-5 | NA | TRBV5-8 | CASSLRQGNQPQHF | TGTGCCAGCAGCTTGAGACAGGGGAATCAGCCCCAGCATTTT
NA | TRBJ2-3 | NA | TRBV4-1 | CASSQDSSTDTQYF | TGCGCCAGCAGCCAAGATTCAAGCACAGATACGCAGTATTTT
NA | TRBJ1-4 | once | TRBV28 | CASSLGGGGEEKLFF | TGTGCCAGCAGTTTAGGTGGGGGGGGCGAGGAAAAACTGTTTTTT
TRBD1 | TRBJ2-7 | NA | TRBV10-1 | CASSQGDSYEQYF | TGCGCCAGCTCCCAGGGGGACTCCTACGAGCAGTACTTC
NA | TRBJ1-3 | NA | TRBV4-1 | CASSQGRADSGNTIYF | TGCGCCAGCAGCCAAGGGCGCGCTGACAGTGGAAACACCATATATTTT
NA | TRBJ2-7 | NA | TRBV5-1 | CASSQLPMNSEQYF | TGCGCCAGCAGCCAACTCCCCATGAATAGCGAGCAGTACTTC
NA | TRBJ2-2 | few | TRBV5-1 | CASSLPATADTGELFF | TGCGCCAGCAGCTTGCCCGCGACGGCGGACACCGGGGAGCTGTTTTTT
NA | TRBJ2-5 | few | TRBV15 | CATSREYGGLRETQYF | TGTGCCACCAGCAGAGAGTACGGCGGCCTCCGGGAGACCCAGTACTTC
NA | TRBJ1-5 | few | TRBV19 | CASSIAVSSNQPQHF | TGTGCCAGTAGTATAGCAGTTTCTAGCAATCAGCCCCAGCATTTT
TRBD1 | TRBJ1-5 | few | TRBV6-6 | CASRGQGAGQPQHF | TGTGCCAGCAGAGGACAGGGGGCGGGTCAGCCCCAGCATTTT
NA | TRBJ2-3 | once | TRBV5-1 | CASSLADSPSTDTQYF | TGCGCCAGCAGCTTGGCCGACAGCCCTAGCACAGATACGCAGTATTTT
NA | TRBJ1-2 | NA | TRBV5-6 | CASRTNRDGYTF | TGTGCCAGCAGAACTAACAGGGATGGCTACACCTTC